Each of the 11 T cell receptor beta chains below was sequenced from the same sample in a study of Ad26.COV2.S vaccination and SARS-CoV-2 variants. The treatment was: 19 received Ad26.COV2.S at low or high dose, single or two shots; several received placebo; per-sample allocation not given. Specimens were obtained on day 63 following the first vaccine or placebo injection. Repertoires were generated with immunoSEQ multiplex PCR, while TCRdb's copy carries only in-frame clones and drops some. The table has more than 300,000 clones, 70% to 90% seen once. This sample comprised peripheral blood, obtained in a trial of Ad26.COV2.S vaccine versus placebo. The receptors derive from a person between 18 and 65 years old who received the Ad26.COV2.S COVID-19 vaccine or a placebo.

The table lists this clone with a count of one. The genes are TRBV11-3 and TRBJ1-1, with D possibly matching TRBD1 (5 bases). The V end lost 0 bases, the J end lost 3 bases, and 11 bases lay between the germline ends. Germline CDR1 SGHNT, CDR2 YENEEA. This CDR3 is 15 amino acids long. The CDR3, as DNA: TGTGCCAGCAGCTTAGATGGGACGGGGCACACTGAAGCTTTCTTT. The encoded protein is CASSLDGTGHTEAFF.

This clone has a handful of counts. The J gene is TRBJ1-4, the V gene TRBV4-2; D unclear. Trimming left V 1 base short and J 7 bases short, with 13 bases between. CDR1 and CDR2 from the germline V gene are LGHNA and YNFKEQ. CDR3 length equals 15 residues. The CDR3, as DNA: TGTGCCAGCAGCCAAGGGGCAGATATCACTGAAAAACTGTTTTTT. Amino acids: CASSQGADITEKLFF.

The CDR3 nucleotides read TGCGCCAGCAGTCAATGGGACGAGGGTAATGGCTACACCTTC. It codes for CASSQWDEGNGYTF. The chain employs TRBV23-1 and TRBJ1-2; D perhaps matches TRBD1 (5 bases). TRBV23-1 is designated an ORF whose function remains uncertain. The length of the CDR3 is 14 residues. V shed 1 base and J shed 6 bases, with 12 bases lying between them.

The chain carries TRBV5-4 and TRBJ1-2; no clear D gene. The CDR3 sequence is 16 residues long. Trimming removed 2 bases from V and 8 bases from J, with 22 bases in between. Per germline, CDR1 SGHNT and CDR2 YYREEE (reference sequence). The CDR3 DNA is TGTGCCAGCAGCTTCCTCTTTACCCGGACCGAACCAGGCTACACCTTC. Translation: CASSFLFTRTEPGYTF. Full variable domain (outside the CDR3, taken from reference TRBV5-4 and TRBJ1-2): ETGVTQSPTHLIKTRGQQVTLRCSSQSGHNTVSWYQQALGQGPQFIFQYYREEENGRGNFPPRFSGLQFPNYSSELNVNALELDDSALYLCASSFLFTRTEPGYTFGSGTRLTVV.

The chain joins TRBV14 to TRBJ2-2; D uncertain. Germline loops: CDR1 SGHDN, CDR2 FVKESK. V lost 3 bases and J lost 4, with 18 bases in between. CDR3 length: 17 residues. CDR3 in amino acids: CASSQRSIYVGTGELFF. The DNA of the CDR3 is TGTGCCAGCAGCCAGAGGTCCATTTACGTTGGCACCGGGGAGCTGTTTTTT.

The rearrangement uses TRBV24-1 and TRBJ1-1; a weak D match, TRBD1 (5 bases). Germline assignment: CDR1 KGHDR and CDR2 SFDVKD. This CDR3 is built from 14 residues. V was pared by 5 bases and J by 11 bases, with 20 bases between. CDR3 residues: CATSGATQGEEAFF. CDR3 bases: TGTGCCACCAGTGGCGCAACTCAAGGGGAAGAGGCTTTCTTT.

The chain combines TRBV7-3 with TRBJ2-5, with TRBD1 as a possible D gene (6 bases). Germline V gene sequence: CDR1 SGHTA, CDR2 FQGTGA. Between the trimmed V and J ends, which lost 5 bases and 2 bases, there was a span of 18 bases. The CDR3 is made up of 16 amino acids. CDR3 DNA sequence: TGTGCCAGCAGCGTAGGGGTTGGGGGCGTTCAAGAGACCCAGTACTTC. Translated, it gives CASSVGVGGVQETQYF.

The chain is built from TRBV7-6 and TRBJ2-3, with TRBD2 matching over 8 bases. The CDR3 runs 16 residues. Germline V CDR1 and CDR2: SGHVS, FNYEAQ. V lost 3 bases and J lost 2; bases outside the gene matches: 7. CDR3 nucleotide sequence: TGTGCCAGCAGCTTCGATGGGACTAGTCCCACAGATACGCAGTATTTT. Protein product: CASSFDGTSPTDTQYF.

The rearrangement joins TRBV7-9 to TRBJ2-7, with TRBD1 as a possible D gene (6 bases). The V end was cut by 1 base, the J end by 2 bases, with 12 bases between. Germline-derived CDR1 and CDR2 are SEHNR and FQNEAQ (reference sequence). The CDR3 has 15 residues. The DNA for the CDR3 is TGTGCCAGCAGCTTAGGGGACAACCGGGCCTACGAGCAGTACTTC. The encoded protein is CASSLGDNRAYEQYF.

This chain links TRBV6-1 with TRBJ1-2; unclear D gene. Germline loops: CDR1 MNHNS, CDR2 SASEGT. Trimming removed 3 bases from V and 1 base from J, with 15 bases in between. The CDR3 has 16 amino acids. The CDR3 protein is CASSEQSNPFNYGYTF. CDR3 DNA sequence: TGTGCCAGCAGTGAGCAGTCCAATCCTTTTAACTATGGCTACACCTTC.

The chain is built from TRBV4-2 and TRBJ1-3, with 7 bases fitting TRBD1. V lost 4 bases, J lost 0 bases, and 6 bases stayed unmatched. CDR1 is LGHNA, CDR2 YNFKEQ, per germline. The CDR3 sequence is 16 residues long. The CDR3 sequence is CASSPSDRSSGNTIYF. In DNA form, the CDR3 reads TGTGCCAGCAGCCCGTCGGACAGGAGCTCTGGAAACACCATATATTTT.